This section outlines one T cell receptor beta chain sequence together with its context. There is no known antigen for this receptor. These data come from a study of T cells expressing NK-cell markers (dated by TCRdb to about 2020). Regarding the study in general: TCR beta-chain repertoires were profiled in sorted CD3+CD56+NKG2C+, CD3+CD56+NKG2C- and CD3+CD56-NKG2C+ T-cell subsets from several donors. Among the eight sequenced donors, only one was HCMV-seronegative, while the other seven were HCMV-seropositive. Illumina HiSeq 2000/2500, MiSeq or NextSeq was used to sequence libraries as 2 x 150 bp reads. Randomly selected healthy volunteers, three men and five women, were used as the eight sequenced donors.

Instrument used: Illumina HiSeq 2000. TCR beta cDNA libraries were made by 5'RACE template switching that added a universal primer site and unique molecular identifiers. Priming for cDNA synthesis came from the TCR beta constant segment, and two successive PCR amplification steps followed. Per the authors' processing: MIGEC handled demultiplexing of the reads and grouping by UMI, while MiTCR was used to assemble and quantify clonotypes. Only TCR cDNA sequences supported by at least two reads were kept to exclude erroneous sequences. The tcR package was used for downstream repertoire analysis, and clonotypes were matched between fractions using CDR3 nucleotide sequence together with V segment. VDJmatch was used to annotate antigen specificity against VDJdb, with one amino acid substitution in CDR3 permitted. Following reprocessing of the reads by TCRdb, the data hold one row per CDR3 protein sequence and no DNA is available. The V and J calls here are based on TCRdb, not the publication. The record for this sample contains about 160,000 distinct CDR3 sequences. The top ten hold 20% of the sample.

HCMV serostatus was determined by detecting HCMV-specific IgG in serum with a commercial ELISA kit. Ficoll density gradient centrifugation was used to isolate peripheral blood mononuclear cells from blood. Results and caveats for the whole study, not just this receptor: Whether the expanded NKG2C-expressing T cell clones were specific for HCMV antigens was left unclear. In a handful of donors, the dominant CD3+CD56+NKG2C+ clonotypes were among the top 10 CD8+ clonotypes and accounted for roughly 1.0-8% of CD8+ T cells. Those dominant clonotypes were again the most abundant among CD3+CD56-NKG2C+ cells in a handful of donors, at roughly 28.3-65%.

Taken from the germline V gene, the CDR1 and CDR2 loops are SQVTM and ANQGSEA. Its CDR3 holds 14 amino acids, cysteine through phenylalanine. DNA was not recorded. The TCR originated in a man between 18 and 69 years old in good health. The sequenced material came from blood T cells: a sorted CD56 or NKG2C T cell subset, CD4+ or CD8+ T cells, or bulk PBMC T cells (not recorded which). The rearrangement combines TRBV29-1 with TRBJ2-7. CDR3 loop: CSVKTSEFPYEQYF.